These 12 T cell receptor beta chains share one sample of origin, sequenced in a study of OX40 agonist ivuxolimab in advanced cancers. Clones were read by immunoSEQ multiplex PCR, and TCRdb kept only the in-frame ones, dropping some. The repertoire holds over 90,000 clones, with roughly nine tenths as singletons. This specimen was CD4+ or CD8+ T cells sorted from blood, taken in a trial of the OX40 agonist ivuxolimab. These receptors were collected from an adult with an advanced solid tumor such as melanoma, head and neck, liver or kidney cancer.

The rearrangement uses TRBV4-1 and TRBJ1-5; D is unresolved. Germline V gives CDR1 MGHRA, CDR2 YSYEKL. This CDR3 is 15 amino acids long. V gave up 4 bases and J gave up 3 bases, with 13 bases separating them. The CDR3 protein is CASSRSEQINQPQHF. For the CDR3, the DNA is TGCGCCAGCAGCCGGAGTGAACAGATCAATCAGCCCCAGCATTTT.

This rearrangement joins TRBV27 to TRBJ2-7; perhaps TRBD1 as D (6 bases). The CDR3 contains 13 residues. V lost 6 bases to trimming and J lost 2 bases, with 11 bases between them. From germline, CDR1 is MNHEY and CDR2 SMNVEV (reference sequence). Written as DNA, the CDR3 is TGTGCCAGCAGGGGAACAGGGCCCTACGAGCAGTACTTC. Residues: CASRGTGPYEQYF.

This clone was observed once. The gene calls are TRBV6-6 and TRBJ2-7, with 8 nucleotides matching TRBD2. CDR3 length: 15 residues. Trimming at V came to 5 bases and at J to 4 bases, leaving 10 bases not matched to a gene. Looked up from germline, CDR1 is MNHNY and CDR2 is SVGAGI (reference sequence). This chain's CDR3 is CASSNPSGSGYEQYF. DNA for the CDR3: TGTGCCAGCAGTAACCCAAGCGGGAGTGGGTACGAGCAGTACTTC.

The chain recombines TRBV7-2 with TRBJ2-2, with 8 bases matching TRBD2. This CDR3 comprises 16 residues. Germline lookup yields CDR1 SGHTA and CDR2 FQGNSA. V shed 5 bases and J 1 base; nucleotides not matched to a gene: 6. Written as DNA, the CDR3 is TGTGCCAGCAGCCCGTCTAGCGGGCGGAACACCGGGGAGCTGTTTTTT. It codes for CASSPSSGRNTGELFF.

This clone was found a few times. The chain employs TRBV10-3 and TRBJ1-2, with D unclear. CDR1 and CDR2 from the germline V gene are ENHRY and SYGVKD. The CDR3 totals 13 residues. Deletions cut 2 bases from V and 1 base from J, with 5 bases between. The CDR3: CAISEEGNYGYTF. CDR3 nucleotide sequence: TGTGCCATCAGTGAGGAGGGTAACTATGGCTACACCTTC.

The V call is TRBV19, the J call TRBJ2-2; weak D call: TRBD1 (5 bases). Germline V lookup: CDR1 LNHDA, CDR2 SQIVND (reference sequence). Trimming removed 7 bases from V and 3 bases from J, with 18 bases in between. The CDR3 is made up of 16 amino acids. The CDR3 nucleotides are TGTGCCAGTACCCGGAAGGGGAAGGGCGACACCGGGGAGCTGTTTTTT. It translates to CASTRKGKGDTGELFF.

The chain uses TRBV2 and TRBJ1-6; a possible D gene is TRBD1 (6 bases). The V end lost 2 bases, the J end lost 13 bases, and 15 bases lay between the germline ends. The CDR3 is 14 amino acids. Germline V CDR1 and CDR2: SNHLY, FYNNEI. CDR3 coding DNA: TGTGCCAGCAGTGAACGGACTGGGACATCGCCCCTCCACTTT. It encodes CASSERTGTSPLHF. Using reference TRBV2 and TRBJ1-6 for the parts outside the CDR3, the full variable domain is EPEVTQTPSHQVTQMGQEVILRCVPISNHLYFYWYRQILGQKVEFLVSFYNNEISEKSEIFDDQFSVERPDGSNFTLKIRSTKLEDSAMYFCASSERTGTSPLHFGNGTRLTVT.

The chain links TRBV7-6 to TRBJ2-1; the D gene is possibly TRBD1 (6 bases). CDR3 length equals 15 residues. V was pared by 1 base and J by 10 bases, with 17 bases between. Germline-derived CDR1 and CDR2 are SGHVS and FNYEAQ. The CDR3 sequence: CASSLGSTKTGEQFF. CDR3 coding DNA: TGTGCCAGCAGCTTAGGTAGCACAAAAACAGGGGAGCAGTTCTTC.

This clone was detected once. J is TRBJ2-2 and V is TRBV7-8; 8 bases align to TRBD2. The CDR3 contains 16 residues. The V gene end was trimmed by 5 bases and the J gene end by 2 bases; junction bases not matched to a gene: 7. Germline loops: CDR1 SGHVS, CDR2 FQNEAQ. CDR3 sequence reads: CASSPGGALNTGELFF. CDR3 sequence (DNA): TGTGCCAGCAGCCCCGGGGGGGCTCTAAACACCGGGGAGCTGTTTTTT.

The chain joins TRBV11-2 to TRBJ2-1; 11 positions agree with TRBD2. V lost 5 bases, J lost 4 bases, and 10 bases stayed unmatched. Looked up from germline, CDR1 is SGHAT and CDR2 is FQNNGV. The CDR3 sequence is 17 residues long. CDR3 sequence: CASSPGVAGGSYNEQFF. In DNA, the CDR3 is TGTGCCAGCAGCCCCGGGGTAGCGGGAGGGTCTTACAATGAGCAGTTCTTC.

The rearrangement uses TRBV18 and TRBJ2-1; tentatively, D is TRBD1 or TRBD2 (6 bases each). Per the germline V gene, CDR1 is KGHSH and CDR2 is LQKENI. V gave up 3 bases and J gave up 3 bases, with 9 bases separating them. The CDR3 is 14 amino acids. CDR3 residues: CASSPEGGYNEQFF. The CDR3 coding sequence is TGTGCCAGCTCACCGGAGGGGGGCTACAATGAGCAGTTCTTC.

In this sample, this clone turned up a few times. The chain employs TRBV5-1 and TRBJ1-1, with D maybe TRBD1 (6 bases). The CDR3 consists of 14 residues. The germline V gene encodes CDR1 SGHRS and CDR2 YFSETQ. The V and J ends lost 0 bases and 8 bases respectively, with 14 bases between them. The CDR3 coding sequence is TGCGCCAGCAGCTTGGATAGGACAGTTACCGAAGCTTTCTTT. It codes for CASSLDRTVTEAFF.